This T cell receptor beta chain was documented in a study of shared clonotypes between healthy human individuals. Study in general: Researchers assigned three CD4 naive, three CD4 memory, two CD8 naive and one CD8 memory plate to each donor.

Overall study findings and caveats: Several donors held roughly 5% of naive CD4 clonotypes in common. Memory subsets generally showed lower estimated richness than naive subsets.

Clones were sequenced by immunoSEQ multiplex PCR, and TCRdb holds only the in-frame ones, with some missing. Of roughly 2.2 million clones detected, 80% to 95% appear once; the ten largest clones hold about 0.39%. CDR3 length equals 11 residues. V shed 4 bases and J shed 6 bases, with 5 bases lying between them. CDR1 is LNHDA and CDR2 is SQIVND in the germline V gene (reference sequence). Comments on this clone: The antigen is not known.

The material sequenced was naive CD4+ T cells from PBMCs. Subset noted: CD45RA+ positively selected. This sequence originates from a man aged 18 to 30 in good health. Some clones in this sample may be carry-over from other donors' samples. The chain employs TRBV19 and TRBJ2-3; the D is unclear. CDR3 region: CASSKEDTQYF. The CDR3 DNA reads as TGTGCCAGTAGTAAGGAGGATACGCAGTATTTT.